The 27 T cell receptor beta chains below all came from one sample that was sequenced in a study of CD8 T cells in ankylosing spondylitis. MiXCR was run by TCRdb on the 5' RACE reads, yielding one entry per CDR3 protein. The repertoire has under 150,000 distinct CDR3 sequences, roughly an eighth of them found once; the top ten carry approximately 3%. Specimen: blood, either unsorted or a sorted T cell fraction (not recorded which). These receptor sequences come from a female donor with ankylosing spondylitis or in good health (not recorded which).

This clonotype has just a few counts. The chain couples TRBV12-3 or TRBV12-4 to TRBJ1-5, with D possibly TRBD1 on 6 matching bases. Trimming pared 6 bases from V and 3 bases from J, leaving 18 bases between. CDR3 length equals 16 residues. CDR3 DNA: TGTGCCAGCAGCCCGAGGACAGCCATGTCCAATCAGCCCCAGCATTTT. Translated: CASSPRTAMSNQPQHF.

This clonotype was detected once. At one end the junction does not follow the germline gene, possibly because of a read error. DNA for the CDR3: TGTGTCAGCAGCCACCGGACCGCACTATTCACAGATACGCAGTATTTT. Translation: CVSSHRTALFTDTQYF. The rearrangement links TRBV7-8 to TRBJ2-3; D gene unclear. Per germline, CDR1 SGHVS and CDR2 FQNEAQ. This CDR3 is built from 16 residues.

This clonotype has ten or more counts. This rearrangement joins TRBV5-1 to TRBJ1-5; 9 bases agree with TRBD1. With 0 bases clipped from V and 3 bases from J, the junction kept 4 bases outside the gene matches. This CDR3 spans 16 amino acids. CDR1 is SGHRS, CDR2 YFSETQ, per germline. Written as DNA, the CDR3 is TGCGCCAGCAGCTTGGGGGACAGGGCATCCAATCAGCCCCAGCATTTT. This encodes CASSLGDRASNQPQHF.

In this sample, this clonotype turned up a few times. The chain links TRBV12-3 or TRBV12-4 to TRBJ1-5; D is ambiguous. Trimming removed 5 bases from V and 3 bases from J, with 5 bases in between. CDR3 length: 12 amino acids. The CDR3 coding sequence is TGTGCCAGCAGTCACCCCAATCAGCCCCAGCATTTT. It codes for CASSHPNQPQHF.

This clonotype was found a few times. V is TRBV12-3 or TRBV12-4 and J is TRBJ2-2; no firm D call. The CDR3 loop spans 15 amino acids. Trimming removed 6 bases from V and 4 bases from J, with 15 bases in between. The CDR3 nucleotides are TGTGCCAGCAGGGCATTAAGGTCGGGCACCGGGGAGCTGTTTTTT. It translates to CASRALRSGTGELFF.

This chain connects TRBV5-1 to TRBJ1-4; D is unclear. V was pared by 3 bases and J by 3 bases, with 15 bases between. This CDR3 has 16 residues. Germline CDR1 is SGHRS and CDR2 is YFSETQ. In DNA form, the CDR3 reads TGCGCCAGCAGCTCCCTTGGGGTTGAGGCTAATGAAAAACTGTTTTTT. This sequence encodes CASSSLGVEANEKLFF.

This clonotype occurred a few times. The chain links TRBV5-6 to TRBJ2-2; D unclear. Deletions cut 2 bases from V and 6 bases from J, with 11 bases between. This CDR3 comprises 14 residues. Per germline, CDR1 SGHDT and CDR2 YYEEEE. The CDR3 DNA sequence: TGTGCCAGCAGCTTCGGACCGATCGCCGGGGAGCTGTTTTTT. It translates to CASSFGPIAGELFF.

This clonotype has a count of ten or more. The chain links TRBV4-2 to TRBJ2-1; D uncertain. This CDR3 contains 16 residues. The ends were cut back, 1 base at V and 2 bases at J, with 12 bases in the middle. Germline CDR1 reads LGHNA; CDR2 reads YNFKEQ. The CDR3 loop is CASSQVSAQTYNEQFF. The CDR3 nucleotides are TGTGCCAGCAGCCAAGTCAGCGCGCAAACCTACAATGAGCAGTTCTTC.

The V gene is TRBV20-1, the J gene TRBJ1-5, with TRBD1 as a possible D gene (5 bases). The germline V and J ends were trimmed by 5 bases and 4 bases, with 12 bases remaining between them. Looked up from germline, CDR1 is DFQATT and CDR2 is SNEGSKA (reference sequence). This CDR3 is built from 13 residues. In DNA form, the CDR3 reads TGCAGTGCTCCGCGGGACGGTAATCAGCCCCAGCATTTT. It codes for CSAPRDGNQPQHF.

The chain carries TRBV11-2 and TRBJ2-7; 11 nucleotides agree with TRBD2. Germline-derived CDR1 and CDR2 are SGHAT and FQNNGV. V trimming: 2 bases; J trimming: 5 bases; junction bases outside the gene matches: 14. The CDR3 extends over 18 amino acids. CDR3 sequence: CASSLFFTLAGGPHEQYF. The CDR3 region has the DNA TGTGCCAGCAGCTTATTCTTTACTCTAGCGGGAGGACCCCACGAGCAGTACTTC.

This rearrangement joins TRBV20-1 to TRBJ1-5, with a tentative D call TRBD1 (6 bases). Germline V gene data show CDR1 as DFQATT and CDR2 as SNEGSKA (reference sequence). The length of the CDR3 is 14 residues. V was trimmed by 5 bases and J by 0 bases, leaving 11 bases between them. The CDR3 nucleotides read TGCAGTGCTTTCAGACAGGATAGCAATCAGCCCCAGCATTTT. Translating it yields CSAFRQDSNQPQHF.

Worth noting for this clonotype: A much larger clone lies one base from this, so it may be a read error. This is likely a read error, given that the CDR3 carries no conserved phenylalanine or tryptophan at its end. The limits of the CDR3 on the DNA are not certain, so only TCRdb's listed CDR3 is given. The V gene is TRBV7-3, the J gene TRBJ1-5. CDR1 and CDR2 from the germline V gene are SGHTA and FQGTGA. The CDR3 has 10 residues if both end residues are counted. CDR3 residues: CASNLQRKDI.

There are a few counts of this clonotype. This chain joins TRBV28 and TRBJ2-3; unclear D gene. The V and J ends lost 3 bases and 2 bases respectively, with 15 bases between them. Per germline, CDR1 MDHEN and CDR2 SYDVKM. The CDR3 covers 16 residues. The CDR3 DNA reads as TGTGCCAGCAGTTTCCCAGGACGCACCCACACAGATACGCAGTATTTT. Translation gives CASSFPGRTHTDTQYF.

This clonotype was found a few times. This chain links TRBV25-1 with TRBJ2-3; D call uncertain. Trimming cost V 1 base and J 4 bases, with 12 bases left between them. The CDR3 has 15 residues. The germline V gene has CDR1 MGHDK and CDR2 SYGVNS. The CDR3 bases are TGTGCCAGCAGTGAATGGGCCTCTGGGGCAGATACGCAGTATTTT. Residues: CASSEWASGADTQYF.

This clonotype was observed at least ten times. V gene TRBV21-1 combines with J gene TRBJ2-7; TRBD1 is taken as the D call from the table, unchecked against the DNA. TRBV21-1 is reported as a pseudogene. The CDR3 is 15 amino acids. In DNA, the CDR3 is TGTGCCAGCAGCACCCGGGACAGCGATTCCTACGAGCAGTACTTC. It specifies CASSTRDSDSYEQYF.

With respect to this clonotype: Given a much more abundant clone one base away, this may be a read error. This sequence joins TRBV25-1 and TRBJ2-7; no clear D. The CDR3 is made up of 13 amino acids. Between the trimmed V and J ends, which lost 7 bases and 2 bases, there was a span of 12 bases. Germline V CDR1 and CDR2: MGHDK, SYGVNS. The CDR3 DNA follows: TGTGCCAGCACCCCAGGATCTACCTACGAGCAGTACTTC. It is translated as CASTPGSTYEQYF.

Ten or more counts support this clonotype. This rearrangement joins TRBV28 to TRBJ2-3, with TRBD2 identical over 11 bases. The germline V gene encodes CDR1 MDHEN and CDR2 SYDVKM. V lost 5 bases to trimming and J lost 2 bases; unmatched junction nucleotides: 9. This CDR3 is built from 17 residues. The DNA of the CDR3 is TGTGCCAGCAGTATCAGGGGACTAGCGGAGACCACAGATACGCAGTATTTT. This sequence encodes CASSIRGLAETTDTQYF.

This clonotype was picked up many times. The chain carries TRBV10-3 and TRBJ2-2, with TRBD1 matching 9 bases. This CDR3 comprises 15 residues. Losses at the gene ends were 4 bases for V and 5 bases for J; bases not matched to a gene: 5. Germline V lookup: CDR1 ENHRY, CDR2 SYGVKD. CDR3 protein: CAISGTGERTGELFF. The CDR3 coding sequence is TGTGCCATCAGTGGGACAGGGGAGCGGACCGGGGAGCTGTTTTTT.

Many counts were recorded for this clonotype. This chain uses TRBV4-1 with TRBJ1-4; maybe TRBD1 (5 bases). Germline assignment: CDR1 MGHRA and CDR2 YSYEKL. Deletions cut 2 bases from V and 8 bases from J, with 18 bases between. There are 16 residues in the CDR3. The CDR3: CASSQPLGGYGEKLFF. DNA for the CDR3: TGCGCCAGCAGCCAACCCCTTGGGGGGTACGGGGAAAAACTGTTTTTT.

Only one count was recorded for this clonotype. A read error may produce the germline difference seen at one junction end. The J gene is TRBJ2-6, the V gene TRBV9, with 7 bases fitting TRBD1. Looked up from germline, CDR1 is SGDLS and CDR2 is YYNGEE. The CDR3 extends over 16 amino acids. For the CDR3, the DNA is TGTGCCAGCGCCCGGGGACAGTACTCTGGGGCCAACGGCCTGACTTTC. It specifies CASARGQYSGANGLTF.

The rearrangement joins TRBV12-3 or TRBV12-4 to TRBJ2-3; D ambiguous. The CDR3 runs to 15 residues. The germline V and J ends were trimmed by 1 base and 0 bases, with 8 bases remaining between them. The CDR3 reads CASSLVRFSTDTQYF. The CDR3 nucleotides are TGTGCCAGCAGTTTAGTTAGGTTTAGCACAGATACGCAGTATTTT.

The chain carries TRBV6-1 and TRBJ2-1; D is ambiguous. Trimming removed 6 bases from V and 0 bases from J, with 15 bases in between. CDR1 is MNHNS and CDR2 is SASEGT in the germline V gene. The CDR3 extends over 16 amino acids. CDR3 loop: CASRSPTASSYNEQFF. CDR3 bases: TGTGCCAGCAGAAGCCCTACAGCGAGCTCCTACAATGAGCAGTTCTTC.

The J gene is TRBJ2-3, the V gene TRBV11-1; TRBD2 aligns across 8 bases. The V and J ends lost 10 bases and 4 bases, in that order; junction bases with no gene match: 13. This CDR3 is 15 amino acids long. Per the germline V gene, CDR1 is SGHAT and CDR2 is FQDESV (reference sequence). Here the CDR3 reads CATSLRGGGPDTQYF. Written as DNA, the CDR3 is TGTGCCACCTCCCTTAGGGGCGGGGGGCCAGATACGCAGTATTTT.

This clonotype has ten or more counts. CDR3 sequence reads: CSAGTTNTGELFF. CDR3 bases: TGCAGTGCGGGGACAACGAACACCGGGGAGCTGTTTTTT. The rearrangement links TRBV20-1 to TRBJ2-2, with TRBD1 as a possible D gene (6 bases). The CDR3 contains 13 residues. Trimming took off 6 bases at V and 0 bases at J, with 8 bases between the two ends. The germline gives CDR1 DFQATT, CDR2 SNEGSKA (reference sequence).

This clonotype was seen many times. V gene TRBV7-3 combines with J gene TRBJ2-2, with 8 positions matching TRBD1. CDR1 SGHTA and CDR2 FQGTGA come from the germline V gene. This CDR3 comprises 16 residues. V trimming: 5 bases; J trimming: 1 base; junction bases outside the gene matches: 6. The CDR3 reads CASSPRGTGNTGELFF. DNA for the CDR3: TGTGCCAGCAGCCCACGGGGGACAGGGAACACCGGGGAGCTGTTTTTT.

This clonotype was seen more than once but under ten times. This CDR3 is CASNFEGGPNEQYF. Written as DNA, the CDR3 is TGTGCCAGTAACTTCGAGGGGGGTCCGAACGAGCAGTACTTC. The J gene is TRBJ2-7, the V gene TRBV19; D assignment may be TRBD1 or TRBD2 (6 bases each). Germline assignment: CDR1 LNHDA and CDR2 SQIVND (reference sequence). This CDR3 has 14 residues. The ends were cut back, 7 bases at V and 5 bases at J, with 18 bases in the middle.

This clonotype was counted a few times. The chain couples TRBV5-1 to TRBJ1-2; D not resolved. The germline gives CDR1 SGHRS, CDR2 YFSETQ. V gave up 0 bases and J gave up 2 bases, with 8 bases separating them. The CDR3 has 14 residues. The DNA of the CDR3 is TGCGCCAGCAGCTTGGGGGGAGAAAACTATGGCTACACCTTC. This sequence encodes CASSLGGENYGYTF.